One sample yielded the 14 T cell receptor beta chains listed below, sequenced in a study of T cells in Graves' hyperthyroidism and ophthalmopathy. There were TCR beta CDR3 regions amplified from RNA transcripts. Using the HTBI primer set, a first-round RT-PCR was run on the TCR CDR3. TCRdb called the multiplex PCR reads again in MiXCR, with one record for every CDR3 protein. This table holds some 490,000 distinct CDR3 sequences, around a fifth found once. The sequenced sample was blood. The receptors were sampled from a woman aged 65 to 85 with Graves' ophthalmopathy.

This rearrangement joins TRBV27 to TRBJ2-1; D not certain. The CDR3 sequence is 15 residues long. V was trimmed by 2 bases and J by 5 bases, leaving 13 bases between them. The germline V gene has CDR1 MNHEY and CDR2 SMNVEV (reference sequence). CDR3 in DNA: TGTGCCAGCAGTTTAGGGGTGCGGTCCCACAATGAGCAGTTCTTC. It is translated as CASSLGVRSHNEQFF.

In nucleotides, the CDR3 is TGCGCCAGCAGCATCGACCGGGACGGACCATACAATGAGCAGTTCTTC. Amino acids: CASSIDRDGPYNEQFF. The chain joins TRBV5-1 to TRBJ2-1; D tentatively reads TRBD1 or TRBD2 (5 bases each). Trimming left V 4 bases short and J 4 bases short, with 18 bases between. The CDR3 length is 16 residues. CDR1 is SGHRS, CDR2 YFSETQ, per germline.

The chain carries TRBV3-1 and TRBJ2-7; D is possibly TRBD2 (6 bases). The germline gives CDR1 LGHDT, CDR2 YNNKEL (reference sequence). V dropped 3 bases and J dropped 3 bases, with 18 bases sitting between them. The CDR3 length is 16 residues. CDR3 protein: CASSQIGGSVGYEQYF. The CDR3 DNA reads TGTGCCAGCAGCCAGATTGGGGGGAGCGTGGGCTACGAGCAGTACTTC.

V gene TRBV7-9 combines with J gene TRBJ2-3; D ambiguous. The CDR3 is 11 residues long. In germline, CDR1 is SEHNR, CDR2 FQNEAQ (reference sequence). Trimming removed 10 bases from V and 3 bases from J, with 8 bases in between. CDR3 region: CATELTDTQYF. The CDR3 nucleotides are TGTGCCACCGAACTAACAGATACGCAGTATTTT.

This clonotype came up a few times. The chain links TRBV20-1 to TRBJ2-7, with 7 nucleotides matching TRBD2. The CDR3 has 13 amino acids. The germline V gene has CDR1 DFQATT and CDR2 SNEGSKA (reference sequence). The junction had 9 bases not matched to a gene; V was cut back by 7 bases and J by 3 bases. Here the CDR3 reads CSGSPGGFYEQYF. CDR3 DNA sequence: TGCAGTGGATCCCCCGGGGGGTTCTACGAGCAGTACTTC.

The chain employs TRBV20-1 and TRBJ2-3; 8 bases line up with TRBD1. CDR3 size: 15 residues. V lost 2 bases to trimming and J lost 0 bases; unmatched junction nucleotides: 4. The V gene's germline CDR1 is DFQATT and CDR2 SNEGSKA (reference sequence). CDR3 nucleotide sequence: TGCAGTGCTAGAAACCGGGACAGGAGCACAGATACGCAGTATTTT. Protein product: CSARNRDRSTDTQYF.

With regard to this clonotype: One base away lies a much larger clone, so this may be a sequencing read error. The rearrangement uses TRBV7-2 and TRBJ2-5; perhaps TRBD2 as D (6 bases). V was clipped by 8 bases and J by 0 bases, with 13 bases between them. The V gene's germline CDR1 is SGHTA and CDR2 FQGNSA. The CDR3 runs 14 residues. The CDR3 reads CASGWDSYQETQYF. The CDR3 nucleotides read TGTGCCAGCGGCTGGGACTCGTACCAAGAGACCCAGTACTTC.

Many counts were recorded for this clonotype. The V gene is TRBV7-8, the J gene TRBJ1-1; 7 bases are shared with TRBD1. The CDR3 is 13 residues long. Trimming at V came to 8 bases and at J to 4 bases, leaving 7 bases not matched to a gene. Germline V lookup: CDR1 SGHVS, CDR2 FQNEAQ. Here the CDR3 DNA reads TGTGCCAGCCGGCGACAGGGAGGCACTGAAGCTTTCTTT. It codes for CASRRQGGTEAFF.

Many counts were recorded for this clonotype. Here the CDR3 DNA reads TGCGCCAGCAGCTTGAATACAGGGACAGGGGAAAACATTCAGTACTTC. Translating gives CASSLNTGTGENIQYF. The chain carries TRBV5-1 and TRBJ2-4, with 10 bases identical to TRBD1. J lost 5 bases, V lost 1 base, and 6 bases had no gene match. The CDR3 sequence is 16 residues long. The V gene's germline CDR1 is SGHRS and CDR2 YFSETQ.

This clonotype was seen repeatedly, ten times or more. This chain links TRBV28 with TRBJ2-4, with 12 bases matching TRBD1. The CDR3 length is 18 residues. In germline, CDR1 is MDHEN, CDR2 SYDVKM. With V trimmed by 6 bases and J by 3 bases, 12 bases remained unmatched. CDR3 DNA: TGTGCCAGCAGCCCCCGGGGACAGGGGGCCGTAGACAAAAACATTCAGTACTTC. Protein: CASSPRGQGAVDKNIQYF.

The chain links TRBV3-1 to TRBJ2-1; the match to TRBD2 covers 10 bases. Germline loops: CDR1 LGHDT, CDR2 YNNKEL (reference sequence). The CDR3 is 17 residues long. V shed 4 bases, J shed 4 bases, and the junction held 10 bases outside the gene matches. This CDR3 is CASSPDPTSGKYNEQFF. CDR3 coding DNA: TGTGCCAGCAGCCCCGACCCCACTAGCGGGAAATACAATGAGCAGTTCTTC.

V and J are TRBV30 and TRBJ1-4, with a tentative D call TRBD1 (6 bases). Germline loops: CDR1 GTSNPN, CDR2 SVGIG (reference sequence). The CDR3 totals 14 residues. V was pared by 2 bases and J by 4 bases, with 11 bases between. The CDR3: CAWSRTGINEKLFF. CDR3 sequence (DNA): TGTGCCTGGAGTCGAACAGGGATTAATGAAAAACTGTTTTTT.

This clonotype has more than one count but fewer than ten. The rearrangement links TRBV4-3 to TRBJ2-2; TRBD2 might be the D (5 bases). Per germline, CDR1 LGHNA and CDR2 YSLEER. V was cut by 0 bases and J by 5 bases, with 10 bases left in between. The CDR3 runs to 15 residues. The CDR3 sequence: CASSQDLAITGELFF. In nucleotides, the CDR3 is TGCGCCAGCAGCCAAGATCTAGCCATAACCGGGGAGCTGTTTTTT.

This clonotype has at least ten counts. CDR3 loop: CASSYSTVASYNEQFF. The CDR3 nucleotides read TGTGCCAGCAGTTACTCGACCGTTGCGTCCTACAATGAGCAGTTCTTC. V usage is TRBV6-6 and J usage is TRBJ2-1; D call uncertain. This CDR3 is 16 amino acids long. Germline CDR1 MNHNY, CDR2 SVGAGI (reference sequence). Trimming took off 0 bases at V and 1 base at J, with 10 bases between the two ends.